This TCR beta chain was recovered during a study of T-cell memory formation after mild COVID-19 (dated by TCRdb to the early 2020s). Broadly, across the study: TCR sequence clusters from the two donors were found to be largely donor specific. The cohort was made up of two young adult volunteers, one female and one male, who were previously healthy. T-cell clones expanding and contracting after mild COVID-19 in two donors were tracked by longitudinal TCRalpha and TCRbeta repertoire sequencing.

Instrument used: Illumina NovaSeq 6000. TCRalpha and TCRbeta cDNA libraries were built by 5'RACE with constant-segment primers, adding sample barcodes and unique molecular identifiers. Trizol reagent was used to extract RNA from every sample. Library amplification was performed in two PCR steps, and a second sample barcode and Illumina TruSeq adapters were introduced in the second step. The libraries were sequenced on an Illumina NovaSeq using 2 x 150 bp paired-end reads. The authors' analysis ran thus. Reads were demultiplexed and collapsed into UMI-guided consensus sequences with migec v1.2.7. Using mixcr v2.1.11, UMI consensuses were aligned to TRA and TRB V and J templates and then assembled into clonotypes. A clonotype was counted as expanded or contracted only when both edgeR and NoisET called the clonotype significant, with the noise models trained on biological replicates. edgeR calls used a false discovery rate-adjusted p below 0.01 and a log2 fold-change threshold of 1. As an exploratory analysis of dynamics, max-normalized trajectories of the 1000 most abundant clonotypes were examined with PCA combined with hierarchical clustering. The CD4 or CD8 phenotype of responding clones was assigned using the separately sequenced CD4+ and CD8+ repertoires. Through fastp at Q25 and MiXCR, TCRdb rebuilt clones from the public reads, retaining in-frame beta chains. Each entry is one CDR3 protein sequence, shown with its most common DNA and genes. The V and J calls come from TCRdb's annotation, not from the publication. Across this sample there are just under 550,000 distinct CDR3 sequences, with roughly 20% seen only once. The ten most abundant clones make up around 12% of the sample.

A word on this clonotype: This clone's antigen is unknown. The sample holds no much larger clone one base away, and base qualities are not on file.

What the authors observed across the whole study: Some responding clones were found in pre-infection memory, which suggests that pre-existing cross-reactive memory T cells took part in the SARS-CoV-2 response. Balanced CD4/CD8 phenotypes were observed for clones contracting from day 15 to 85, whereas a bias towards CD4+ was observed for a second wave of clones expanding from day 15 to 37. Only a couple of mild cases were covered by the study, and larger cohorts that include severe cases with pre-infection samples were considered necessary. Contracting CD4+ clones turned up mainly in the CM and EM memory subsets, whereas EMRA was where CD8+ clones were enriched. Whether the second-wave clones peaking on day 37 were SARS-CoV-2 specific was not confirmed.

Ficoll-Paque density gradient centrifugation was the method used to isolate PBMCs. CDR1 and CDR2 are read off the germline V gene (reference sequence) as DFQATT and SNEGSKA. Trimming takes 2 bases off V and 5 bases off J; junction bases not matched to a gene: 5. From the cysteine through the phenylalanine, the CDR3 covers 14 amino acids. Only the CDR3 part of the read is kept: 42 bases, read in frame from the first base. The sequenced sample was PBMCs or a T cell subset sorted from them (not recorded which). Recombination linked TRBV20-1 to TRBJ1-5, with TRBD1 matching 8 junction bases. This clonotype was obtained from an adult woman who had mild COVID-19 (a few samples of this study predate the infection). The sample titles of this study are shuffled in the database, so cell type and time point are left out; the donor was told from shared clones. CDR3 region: CSARRTGSDQPQHF. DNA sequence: TGCAGTGCTAGACGGACAGGGTCGGATCAGCCCCAGCATTTT.